This entry features one T cell receptor beta chain sequence. Seattle patient enrollment occurred during active infection, with longitudinal follow-up thereafter. The sample comes from a study of blood T cell repertoires in COVID-19. Overall study: PBMCs, B-cell-depleted T cells, or T cells were the source of the cDNA or gDNA that made up the material.

Profiling relied on immunoSEQ multiplex PCR, and the TCRdb table lists in-frame clones only, not all of them. The sample lists 300,000 to 450,000 clones, around 90% seen once, with roughly 4% in the top ten. The sequence came from a woman in her fifties or sixties with COVID-19, enrolled during active disease. Sequenced: peripheral blood.

The chain's CDR3 is CAWIPSGGLNTGELFF. CDR3 DNA sequence: TGTGCCTGGATACCTAGCGGGGGCCTTAACACCGGGGAGCTGTTTTTT. The V and J genes are TRBV30 and TRBJ2-2; 10 bases agree with TRBD2. V gave up 4 bases and J gave up 2 bases; unmatched junction bases: 7. The germline V gene has CDR1 GTSNPN and CDR2 SVGIG (reference sequence). The CDR3 runs 16 residues.